Presented here are 30 T cell receptor beta chains from one specimen sequenced in a study of cytomegalovirus exposure and HLA in healthy donors. TCRdb's copy holds only in-frame clones and misses some; the assay was immunoSEQ multiplex PCR. The repertoire holds some 290,000 clones, with approximately 86% as singletons. Specimen: PBMCs. These receptors all stem from a young man in good health and CMV-seronegative.

CDR3 sequence reads: CASKRTTGPTSGKYNEQFF. In DNA, the CDR3 is TGCGCCAGCAAGCGAACGACAGGACCAACTAGCGGGAAGTACAATGAGCAGTTCTTC. The chain employs TRBV5-1 and TRBJ2-1; 10 nucleotides agree with TRBD2. Trimming cost V 6 bases and J 4 bases; bases outside gene matches: 19. CDR1 is SGHRS, CDR2 YFSETQ, per germline. The CDR3 has 19 residues.

This sequence joins TRBV6-1 and TRBJ1-1, with D tentatively TRBD1 (5 bases). The CDR3 is made up of 12 amino acids. V was trimmed by 3 bases and J by 4 bases, leaving 6 bases between them. Germline CDR1 is MNHNS and CDR2 is SASEGT. As DNA, the CDR3 is TGTGCCAGCAGTGAGGGGGGCACTGAAGCTTTCTTT. The encoded protein is CASSEGGTEAFF.

The CDR3 DNA reads as TGTGCCAGCAGTGCCCGGACAGGACGGGAAGCTTTCTTT. This codes for CASSARTGREAFF. The chain has TRBV9 and TRBJ1-1; 7 bases fit TRBD1. CDR1 SGDLS and CDR2 YYNGEE come from the germline V gene. V trimming: 5 bases; J trimming: 8 bases; junction bases outside the gene matches: 9. The CDR3 covers 13 residues.

The V gene is TRBV4-1, the J gene TRBJ2-2; a possible D gene is TRBD2 (6 bases). CDR3 length equals 16 residues. V was pared by 9 bases and J by 1 base, with 18 bases between. Germline V gene data show CDR1 as MGHRA and CDR2 as YSYEKL. The CDR3 here is CARGHSGSMNTGELFF. CDR3 nucleotides: TGCGCCAGAGGCCACAGCGGGTCGATGAACACCGGGGAGCTGTTTTTT.

Concerning this clone itself: Other DNA sequences within the sample encode an identical CDR3. The chain recombines TRBV27 with TRBJ1-2; a weak D match, TRBD1 (6 bases). Germline V gives CDR1 MNHEY, CDR2 SMNVEV (reference sequence). This CDR3 region has 14 residues. V dropped 0 bases and J dropped 2 bases, with 7 bases sitting between them. The CDR3 reads CASSLSTGNYGYTF. The CDR3 nucleotides read TGTGCCAGCAGTTTATCCACAGGGAACTATGGCTACACCTTC.

The rearrangement joins TRBV4-1 to TRBJ2-5; TRBD2 matches 7 bases. The CDR3 contains 14 residues. Trimming removed 6 bases from V and 0 bases from J; junction bases left unmatched: 4. Germline CDR1 is MGHRA and CDR2 is YSYEKL. CDR3 bases: TGCGCCAGCAGGGGCGGGGGTTACCAAGAGACCCAGTACTTC. This translates into CASRGGGYQETQYF.

The genes are TRBV27 and TRBJ2-1; 7 bases fit TRBD2. The J segment lost 9 bases and the V segment lost 6 bases, leaving 14 bases of the junction unmatched. Germline V gene sequence: CDR1 MNHEY, CDR2 SMNVEV (reference sequence). This CDR3 spans 15 amino acids. The chain's CDR3 is CASRPYREVSAEQFF. In DNA form, the CDR3 reads TGTGCCAGCAGACCCTACCGGGAGGTTAGCGCTGAGCAGTTCTTC.

The rearrangement links TRBV7-2 to TRBJ1-2; D is possibly TRBD1 (5 bases). The germline gives CDR1 SGHTA, CDR2 FQGNSA. V was trimmed by 5 bases and J by 1 base, leaving 20 bases between them. The CDR3 extends over 17 amino acids. This CDR3 is CASSLSGRVDFNYGYTF. CDR3 coding DNA: TGTGCCAGCAGCCTATCAGGGAGGGTGGACTTTAACTATGGCTACACCTTC.

This clone was observed a single time. This sequence joins TRBV27 and TRBJ1-1, with D possibly TRBD1 on 5 matching bases. V was cut by 0 bases and J by 1 base, with 18 bases left in between. This CDR3 contains 18 residues. CDR1 is MNHEY, CDR2 SMNVEV, per germline (reference sequence). The CDR3 bases are TGTGCCAGCAGTTTATCGATAGGGGTGGTAAATACGAACACTGAAGCTTTCTTT. Translated: CASSLSIGVVNTNTEAFF.

This clone appeared a single time. CDR3 residues: CASSEETGTEAFF. In DNA form, the CDR3 reads TGCGCCAGCAGTGAGGAAACCGGGACAGAAGCTTTCTTT. J is TRBJ1-1 and V is TRBV10-1; a weak D match, TRBD1 (6 bases). The V and J ends lost 2 bases and 8 bases respectively, with 12 bases between them. In germline, CDR1 is WNHNN, CDR2 SYGVQD (reference sequence). There are 13 residues in the CDR3.

This clone was counted between two and nine times. The rearrangement joins TRBV10-3 to TRBJ1-1; TRBD1 might be the D (5 bases). This CDR3 comprises 15 residues. V shed 3 bases and J shed 1 base, with 12 bases lying between them. Germline CDR1 ENHRY, CDR2 SYGVKD. DNA of the CDR3: TGTGCCATCAGTGATATCCTTAGGGGGAACACTGAAGCTTTCTTT. Amino acid sequence: CAISDILRGNTEAFF.

The chain recombines TRBV11-2 with TRBJ2-5, with TRBD2 matching 8 bases. Trimming at V came to 5 bases and at J to 2 bases, leaving 10 bases not matched to a gene. Germline V gene sequence: CDR1 SGHAT, CDR2 FQNNGV. The CDR3 is 16 amino acids. CDR3 sequence reads: CASSLPTSGVQETQYF. The CDR3 DNA sequence: TGTGCCAGCAGCCTCCCCACTAGCGGAGTTCAAGAGACCCAGTACTTC.

This clone has a handful of counts. The chain combines TRBV15 with TRBJ2-2; D ambiguous. The V end was cut by 0 bases, the J end by 7 bases, with 18 bases between. The CDR3 sequence is 17 residues long. The V gene's germline CDR1 is LNHNV and CDR2 YYDKDF (reference sequence). The CDR3 loop is CATSREISGFSGGELFF. CDR3 sequence (DNA): TGTGCCACCAGCAGAGAAATCTCTGGCTTCTCGGGCGGGGAGCTGTTTTTT.

This clone has a single count. The chain recombines TRBV7-8 with TRBJ2-3; 12 nucleotides line up with TRBD2. The CDR3 is 16 residues long. Germline V gives CDR1 SGHVS, CDR2 FQNEAQ. The V and J ends lost 2 bases and 4 bases, in that order; junction bases with no gene match: 4. The CDR3 nucleotides are TGTGCCAGCAGCTTACTAGCGGGGGGGCCAGCAGATACGCAGTATTTT. It specifies CASSLLAGGPADTQYF.

The chain links TRBV6-5 to TRBJ1-4; D is unresolved. V was shortened by 5 bases and J by 2 bases, with 12 bases between the two germline ends. Germline V gene sequence: CDR1 MNHEY, CDR2 SVGAGI. This CDR3 spans 15 amino acids. CDR3 nucleotide sequence: TGTGCCAGCAGTCCCTCGGGGAGCACTAATGAAAAACTGTTTTTT. Encoded protein: CASSPSGSTNEKLFF.

The V gene is TRBV5-1, the J gene TRBJ2-5, with 12 bases aligning to TRBD2. V was clipped by 0 bases and J by 4 bases; unmatched bases: 7. This CDR3 comprises 17 residues. CDR1 SGHRS and CDR2 YFSETQ come from the germline V gene. CDR3 region: CASSLGSSGGASETQYF. Here the CDR3 DNA reads TGCGCCAGCAGCTTGGGATCTAGCGGGGGGGCATCAGAGACCCAGTACTTC.

The chain links TRBV6-1 to TRBJ2-7, with TRBD1 matching over 10 bases. There are 15 residues in the CDR3. The junction had 10 bases not matched to a gene; V was cut back by 6 bases and J by 5 bases. The germline V gene has CDR1 MNHNS and CDR2 SASEGT. The CDR3 sequence: CASRGTGQGFHEQYF. CDR3 DNA: TGTGCCAGCAGGGGAACGGGACAGGGGTTCCACGAGCAGTACTTC.

This chain uses TRBV5-6 with TRBJ1-3; possible D gene TRBD1, 6 bases. V was clipped by 4 bases and J by 1 base, with 12 bases between them. Germline assignment: CDR1 SGHDT and CDR2 YYEEEE. CDR3 size: 15 residues. The CDR3 DNA reads TGTGCCAGCAGCCCCAGGGGAACTTCTGGAAACACCATATATTTT. This encodes CASSPRGTSGNTIYF.

The V and J genes are TRBV18 and TRBJ2-2; 7 nucleotides agree with TRBD1. Germline CDR1 reads KGHSH; CDR2 reads LQKENI. Trimming at V came to 6 bases and at J to 3 bases, leaving 7 bases not matched to a gene. The CDR3 contains 15 residues. The CDR3 spells CASSDQTGYTGELFF. CDR3 coding DNA: TGTGCCAGCTCGGACCAGACAGGGTACACCGGGGAGCTGTTTTTT.

The chain joins TRBV27 to TRBJ1-6; 7 nucleotides align to TRBD1. The germline V gene encodes CDR1 MNHEY and CDR2 SMNVEV (reference sequence). V dropped 6 bases and J dropped 10; count of bases not matched to a gene: 15. CDR3 length: 16 amino acids. Written as DNA, the CDR3 is TGTGCCAGCAGCCCTCCCCCGGGACAGCGGAGATCACCCCTCCACTTT. Translation: CASSPPPGQRRSPLHF.

CDR3 amino acids: CASSEKLGQAIYEQYF. The CDR3 nucleotides read TGTGCCAGCAGTGAGAAGTTGGGACAGGCGATCTACGAGCAGTACTTC. The chain combines TRBV6-1 with TRBJ2-7, with 8 positions matching TRBD1. This CDR3 comprises 16 residues. CDR1 is MNHNS, CDR2 SASEGT, per germline. V gave up 3 bases and J gave up 3 bases; unmatched junction bases: 10.

This clone was observed a single time. This CDR3 reads CASSYDRGGGAPLHF. In nucleotides, the CDR3 is TGTGCCAGCAGTTACGACCGGGGCGGGGGGGCACCCCTCCACTTT. The chain couples TRBV6-5 to TRBJ1-6, with D perhaps TRBD1 (5 bases). V was cut by 2 bases and J by 11 bases, with 16 bases left in between. This CDR3 comprises 15 residues. From germline, CDR1 is MNHEY and CDR2 SVGAGI.

This rearrangement joins TRBV7-2 to TRBJ2-7; TRBD2 aligns across 9 bases. Germline trimming cut 0 bases from V and 2 bases from J; bases unmatched to any gene: 11. Germline V gene sequence: CDR1 SGHTA, CDR2 FQGNSA. The CDR3 sequence is 18 residues long. This CDR3 reads CASSLARSRASGAYEQYF. The DNA of the CDR3 is TGTGCCAGCAGCTTAGCGCGGTCGAGGGCTAGCGGGGCCTACGAGCAGTACTTC.

The chain is built from TRBV7-9 and TRBJ2-5, with D tentatively TRBD2 (7 bases). Per germline, CDR1 SEHNR and CDR2 FQNEAQ (reference sequence). The CDR3 spans 16 residues. V was shortened by 0 bases and J by 5 bases, with 16 bases between the two germline ends. The CDR3 loop reads CASSLAAGANRETQYF. The CDR3 nucleotides are TGTGCCAGCAGCTTAGCTGCGGGGGCCAATCGGGAGACCCAGTACTTC.

The V call is TRBV12-5, the J call TRBJ1-1, with D hard to call. Deletions cut 1 base from V and 6 bases from J, with 15 bases between. This CDR3 spans 15 amino acids. The germline gives CDR1 LGHNT, CDR2 FRNRAP. In nucleotides, the CDR3 is TGTGCTAGTGGTTTGGCTCGACGAGGGCTCGCTGAAGCTTTCTTT. Its protein is CASGLARRGLAEAFF. Full variable domain (rest looked up from reference TRBV12-5 and TRBJ1-1): DARVTQTPRHKVTEMGQEVTMRCQPILGHNTVFWYRQTMMQGLELLAYFRNRAPLDDSGMPKDRFSAEMPDATLATLKIQPSEPRDSAVYFCASGLARRGLAEAFFGQGTRLTVV.

The chain links TRBV19 to TRBJ1-5; D gene uncertain. Germline V lookup: CDR1 LNHDA, CDR2 SQIVND (reference sequence). This CDR3 comprises 12 residues. With 6 bases removed from V and 2 bases from J, the gap between germline ends came to 5 bases. The CDR3 DNA sequence: TGTGCCAGTAGAGCCCGCAATCAGCCCCAGCATTTT. Its translation is CASRARNQPQHF.

The V and J genes are TRBV15 and TRBJ1-4; TRBD1 aligns across 9 bases. The CDR3 loop spans 16 amino acids. V lost 2 bases to trimming and J lost 8 bases; unmatched junction nucleotides: 9. Per the germline V gene, CDR1 is LNHNV and CDR2 is YYDKDF (reference sequence). The DNA for the CDR3 is TGTGCCACCAGCAGACTTCCCGGGACAGGGCACGAAAAACTGTTTTTT. Translation gives CATSRLPGTGHEKLFF.

The chain has TRBV27 and TRBJ2-5; 8 bases line up with TRBD1. Germline CDR1 and CDR2: MNHEY and SMNVEV (reference sequence). The CDR3 runs 16 residues. With 5 bases clipped from V and 4 bases from J, the junction kept 12 bases outside the gene matches. The chain's CDR3 is CASSRSEQGVGETQYF. The CDR3 DNA sequence: TGTGCCAGCAGTCGATCAGAACAGGGGGTAGGAGAGACCCAGTACTTC.

The J gene is TRBJ2-7, the V gene TRBV6-5, with D possibly matching TRBD1 (5 bases). The CDR3 runs 14 residues. The V gene lost 0 bases and the J gene lost 5 bases, with 11 bases spanning the gap. Germline values: CDR1 MNHEY, CDR2 SVGAGI. The chain's CDR3 is CASSYSKAGNEQYF. The CDR3 coding sequence is TGTGCCAGCAGTTACTCGAAGGCAGGGAACGAGCAGTACTTC.

This chain links TRBV10-1 with TRBJ1-2; a possible D gene is TRBD1 (5 bases). V was trimmed by 5 bases and J by 4 bases, leaving 11 bases between them. The CDR3 is 13 amino acids. Germline V gene lookup returns CDR1 WNHNN and CDR2 SYGVQD (reference sequence). The CDR3 DNA follows: TGCGCCAGCAGTTCGCAGGGCAGCTATGGCTACACCTTC. This gives the protein CASSSQGSYGYTF.